The 25 T cell receptor beta chains below all came from one sample that was sequenced in a study of T cell responses to AZD1222 COVID-19 vaccine. TCRdb's copy holds only in-frame clones and misses some; the assay was immunoSEQ multiplex PCR. The table shows 100,000 or so clones, with 86% occurring only once. This specimen was peripheral blood, taken 28 days after the second AZD1222 dose. These receptors all stem from an adult who received the AZD1222 COVID-19 vaccine.

V is TRBV6-5 and J is TRBJ2-1; 7 bases are a match to TRBD2. The CDR3 contains 13 residues. Unmatched junction bases numbered 5, after V lost 7 bases and J lost 5 bases. The germline gives CDR1 MNHEY, CDR2 SVGAGI. The chain's CDR3 is CASTPGGNNEQFF. The DNA of the CDR3 is TGTGCCAGCACTCCGGGGGGAAACAATGAGCAGTTCTTC.

This clone was observed a few times. The V gene is TRBV28, the J gene TRBJ1-3; D gene unclear. Germline loops: CDR1 MDHEN, CDR2 SYDVKM. CDR3 length: 12 amino acids. The V and J ends lost 9 bases and 4 bases respectively, with 10 bases between them. The CDR3 DNA is TGTGCCAGTAGACTCAGAGGAAACACCATATATTTT. It is translated as CASRLRGNTIYF.

The chain uses TRBV14 and TRBJ2-2; D is uncertain. Germline V gene lookup returns CDR1 SGHDN and CDR2 FVKESK. This CDR3 is 13 amino acids long. V dropped 2 bases and J dropped 2 bases, with 3 bases sitting between them. Here the CDR3 reads CASSQQNTGELFF. CDR3 sequence (DNA): TGTGCCAGCAGCCAACAAAACACCGGGGAGCTGTTTTTT. The whole variable domain, remainder taken from reference TRBV14 and TRBJ2-2, is EAGVTQFPSHSVIEKGQTVTLRCDPISGHDNLYWYRRVMGKEIKFLLHFVKESKQDESGMPNNRFLAERTGGTYSTLKVQPAELEDSGVYFCASSQQNTGELFFGEGSRLTVL.

This sequence joins TRBV6-5 and TRBJ1-5, with 8 bases aligning to TRBD1. The CDR3 is 15 residues long. Germline V lookup: CDR1 MNHEY, CDR2 SVGAGI. Unmatched junction bases numbered 7, after V lost 5 bases and J lost 4 bases. The CDR3 here is CASSTEGQVNQPQHF. DNA of the CDR3: TGTGCCAGCAGTACTGAGGGACAGGTGAATCAGCCCCAGCATTTT.

This CDR3 is CATGQGNTIYF. The CDR3 bases are TGCGCCACGGGACAAGGAAACACCATATATTTT. J is TRBJ1-3 and V is TRBV10-1; D is possibly TRBD1 (6 bases). CDR1 and CDR2 (germline): WNHNN, SYGVQD (reference sequence). Trimming took off 10 bases at V and 4 bases at J, with 8 bases between the two ends. The CDR3 loop spans 11 amino acids.

The chain employs TRBV5-1 and TRBJ1-1; perhaps TRBD1 as D (5 bases). V lost 0 bases and J lost 4, with 13 bases in between. The CDR3 totals 15 residues. Germline values: CDR1 SGHRS, CDR2 YFSETQ. The CDR3 coding sequence is TGCGCCAGCAGCTTGGGCCCCGGGGCGGCCACTGAAGCTTTCTTT. This translates into CASSLGPGAATEAFF.

The rearrangement links TRBV27 to TRBJ2-1; 11 bases line up with TRBD2. This CDR3 is 15 amino acids long. V lost 5 bases and J lost 6; bases outside the gene matches: 6. Germline V CDR1 and CDR2: MNHEY, SMNVEV (reference sequence). For the CDR3, the DNA is TGTGCCAGCAGTCCCGGGACTAGCGGAACCAATGAGCAGTTCTTC. As protein: CASSPGTSGTNEQFF.

The rearrangement joins TRBV5-6 to TRBJ2-2; weak D call: TRBD1 (5 bases). This CDR3 region has 14 residues. V gave up 1 base and J gave up 4 bases, with 8 bases separating them. The germline V gene has CDR1 SGHDT and CDR2 YYEEEE. CDR3 in DNA: TGTGCCAGCAGCTTGAGGCAGGGCACCGGGGAGCTGTTTTTT. Translating it yields CASSLRQGTGELFF.

This chain connects TRBV19 to TRBJ2-5, with 7 nucleotides matching TRBD1. Germline V gene data show CDR1 as LNHDA and CDR2 as SQIVND (reference sequence). CDR3 length equals 14 residues. Trimming at V came to 4 bases and at J to 3 bases, leaving 5 bases not matched to a gene. The chain's CDR3 is CASSTLDREETQYF. CDR3 in DNA: TGTGCCAGTAGTACCTTAGACAGGGAAGAGACCCAGTACTTC. The complete variable domain, with remaining parts taken from reference TRBV19 and TRBJ2-5, reads DGGITQSPKYLFRKEGQNVTLSCEQNLNHDAMYWYRQDPGQGLRLIYYSQIVNDFQKGDIAEGYSVSREKKESFPLTVTSAQKNPTAFYLCASSTLDREETQYFGPGTRLLVL.

This clone was observed a single time. The chain employs TRBV21-1 and TRBJ1-1; TRBD1 is the table's D call and was not checked against the DNA. TRBV21-1 corresponds to a pseudogene. CDR3 length equals 16 residues. The CDR3 region is CASTLSAGTGNTEAFF. CDR3 coding DNA: TGTGCCAGCACTCTCTCGGCCGGGACAGGGAACACTGAAGCTTTCTTT.

The chain carries TRBV19 and TRBJ2-1, with TRBD1 matching 8 bases. Germline values: CDR1 LNHDA, CDR2 SQIVND (reference sequence). The CDR3 consists of 16 residues. The trim removed 6 bases at V and 2 bases at J, leaving 9 bases unmatched. The CDR3 loop is CASSITDRVTYNEQFF. The CDR3 DNA follows: TGTGCCAGTAGCATTACGGACAGGGTCACCTACAATGAGCAGTTCTTC.

This rearrangement joins TRBV5-1 to TRBJ2-1; TRBD2 agrees at 9 bases. V shed 7 bases, J shed 4 bases, and the junction held 3 bases outside the gene matches. The CDR3 spans 13 residues. CDR1 SGHRS and CDR2 YFSETQ come from the germline V gene. The CDR3, as DNA: TGCGCCAGCGCGACTAGCGGTTACAATGAGCAGTTCTTC. It codes for CASATSGYNEQFF.

The V and J genes are TRBV28 and TRBJ1-1; D is perhaps TRBD1 (5 bases). The V end lost 5 bases, the J end lost 5 bases, and 18 bases lay between the germline ends. CDR1 is MDHEN, CDR2 SYDVKM, per germline. The CDR3 extends over 15 amino acids. CDR3 sequence: CASSSMGVWGTEAFF. CDR3 in DNA: TGTGCCAGCAGTAGTATGGGGGTGTGGGGGACTGAAGCTTTCTTT.

The rearrangement joins TRBV9 to TRBJ2-7; a possible D gene is TRBD1 (5 bases). The V gene's germline CDR1 is SGDLS and CDR2 YYNGEE. This CDR3 comprises 13 residues. Between the trimmed V and J ends, which lost 0 bases and 7 bases, there was a span of 11 bases. CDR3 bases: TGTGCCAGCAGCGTAGACTCCCAGGGTGAGCAGTACTTC. Amino acids: CASSVDSQGEQYF. The whole variable domain, filled in from reference TRBV9 and TRBJ2-7, reads DSGVTQTPKHLITATGQRVTLRCSPRSGDLSVYWYQQSLDQGLQFLIQYYNGEERAKGNILERFSAQQFPDLHSELNLSSLELGDSALYFCASSVDSQGEQYFGPGTRLTVT.

The chain is built from TRBV4-1 and TRBJ2-6; the D is unclear. V shed 4 bases and J shed 0 bases, with 10 bases lying between them. This CDR3 is built from 16 residues. Per germline, CDR1 MGHRA and CDR2 YSYEKL. The CDR3 loop reads CASSPSESSGANVLTF. DNA of the CDR3: TGCGCCAGCAGCCCCTCGGAGTCCTCTGGGGCCAACGTCCTGACTTTC.

V is TRBV28 and J is TRBJ2-7, with TRBD1 identical over 10 bases. Trimming removed 2 bases from V and 1 base from J; junction bases left unmatched: 8. There are 17 residues in the CDR3. CDR1 is MDHEN, CDR2 SYDVKM, per germline. The CDR3 protein is CASSLAGTGASSYEQYF. In DNA form, the CDR3 reads TGTGCCAGCAGTTTAGCCGGGACAGGGGCGAGTTCCTACGAGCAGTACTTC. Looking up the rest from reference TRBV28 and TRBJ2-7 gives the full variable domain: DVKVTQSSRYLVKRTGEKVFLECVQDMDHENMFWYRQDPGLGLRLIYFSYDVKMKEKGDIPEGYSVSREKKERFSLILESASTNQTSMYLCASSLAGTGASSYEQYFGPGTRLTVT.

This clone turned up a few times. This chain connects TRBV6-2 or TRBV6-3 to TRBJ1-5; 8 bases line up with TRBD1. The CDR3 has 17 amino acids. The V and J ends lost 5 bases and 0 bases, in that order; junction bases with no gene match: 9. Germline CDR1 reads MNHEY; CDR2 reads SVGEGT. The CDR3 DNA reads as TGTGCCAGCAGTCAAATCCGGGACAGGCTTAGCAATCAGCCCCAGCATTTT. It specifies CASSQIRDRLSNQPQHF.

This clone occurred a few times. This chain links TRBV7-3 with TRBJ2-2, with 11 bases that match TRBD2. There are 17 residues in the CDR3. J gave up 6 bases and V 1 base, and 7 bases lay outside the gene matches. CDR1 is SGHTA and CDR2 is FQGTGA in the germline V gene. The CDR3: CASSLIAVAGGAGELFF. CDR3 bases: TGTGCCAGCAGCTTAATTGCGGTAGCGGGAGGGGCCGGGGAGCTGTTTTTT. Complete variable domain (other parts from reference TRBV7-3 and TRBJ2-2): GAGVSQTPSNKVTEKGKYVELRCDPISGHTALYWYRQSLGQGPEFLIYFQGTGAADDSGLPNDRFFAVRPEGSVSTLKIQRTERGDSAVYLCASSLIAVAGGAGELFFGEGSRLTVL.

This sequence joins TRBV3-1 (or the pseudogene TRBV3-2) and TRBJ2-2; TRBD2 matches 8 bases. The CDR3 extends over 14 amino acids. Trimming at V came to 11 bases and at J to 3 bases, leaving 8 bases not matched to a gene. In germline, CDR1 is LGHDT, CDR2 YNNKEL (reference sequence). CDR3 bases: TGTGCCGGTCGACGGGAGGGTGACACCGGGGAGCTGTTTTTT. Translating gives CAGRREGDTGELFF.

By frequency in the sample, this clone is medium-sized. This chain connects TRBV5-1 to TRBJ1-3; TRBD1 might be the D (6 bases). CDR3 length: 15 residues. CDR1 SGHRS and CDR2 YFSETQ come from the germline V gene. V lost 0 bases and J lost 3, with 10 bases in between. For the CDR3, the DNA is TGCGCCAGCAGCTTGGACGGGGGCAATGGAAACACCATATATTTT. Amino acids: CASSLDGGNGNTIYF.

The V gene is TRBV11-1, the J gene TRBJ2-1; possibly TRBD1 for D (6 bases). Germline loops: CDR1 SGHAT, CDR2 FQDESV (reference sequence). V was shortened by 5 bases and J by 7 bases, with 15 bases between the two germline ends. CDR3 length equals 14 residues. CDR3 nucleotides: TGTGCCAGCAGCGACAGGTCTGAGGGAAATGAGCAGTTCTTC. Translation gives CASSDRSEGNEQFF.

The rearrangement uses TRBV7-8 and TRBJ1-5, with a possible D match to TRBD1 (5 bases). Between the trimmed V and J ends, which lost 1 base and 9 bases, there was a span of 16 bases. This CDR3 spans 15 amino acids. From germline, CDR1 is SGHVS and CDR2 FQNEAQ. This CDR3 is CASSLGQGGGRPQHF. CDR3 nucleotide sequence: TGTGCCAGCAGCTTAGGCCAGGGAGGAGGTAGGCCCCAGCATTTT.

The rearrangement links TRBV18 to TRBJ1-5; no clear D. V shed 0 bases and J shed 0 bases, with 6 bases lying between them. CDR1 is KGHSH and CDR2 is LQKENI in the germline V gene. CDR3 length: 15 amino acids. The CDR3 loop is CASSPPASSNQPQHF. CDR3 sequence (DNA): TGTGCCAGCTCACCACCCGCCAGTAGCAATCAGCCCCAGCATTTT. The variable domain in full, with the rest retrieved from reference TRBV18 and TRBJ1-5, is NAGVMQNPRHLVRRRGQEARLRCSPMKGHSHVYWYRQLPEEGLKFMVYLQKENIIDESGMPKERFSAEFPKEGPSILRIQQVVRGDSAAYFCASSPPASSNQPQHFGDGTRLSIL.

The chain uses TRBV12-3 or TRBV12-4 and TRBJ1-5; D gene unclear. V was pared by 4 bases and J by 0 bases, with 4 bases between. The CDR3 has 13 amino acids. DNA for the CDR3: TGTGCCAGCAGTTCAGTTAGCAATCAGCCCCAGCATTTT. This gives the protein CASSSVSNQPQHF.

The rearrangement uses TRBV5-1 and TRBJ2-5, with D perhaps TRBD1 (7 bases). CDR1 and CDR2 from the germline V gene are SGHRS and YFSETQ. CDR3 length: 14 amino acids. V was cut by 4 bases and J by 3 bases, with 13 bases left in between. The CDR3 spells CASSAGQNKETQYF. The CDR3 coding sequence is TGCGCCAGCAGCGCGGGACAGAATAAAGAGACCCAGTACTTC.